This T cell receptor beta chain was obtained from a study of blood T cell repertoires in COVID-19. Background on the study: Acute-phase and convalescent COVID-19 samples originated in the United States, Italy and Spain.

The ends lost 1 base at V and 5 bases at J; junction bases unmatched: 8. Germline lookup yields CDR1 KGHDR and CDR2 SFDVKD. CDR3 size: 16 residues. In the original processing: Amplifying reference gene primers gave estimates of nucleated cell counts. Method: immunoSEQ multiplex PCR; TCRdb's copy keeps in-frame clones and lacks some. V, J and clone size were drawn from that table, and D and trimming were deduced from the DNA. The table lists 150,000 to 200,000 clones, approximately 90% of them singletons. Sequencing was done on a sample of peripheral blood. This rearrangement joins TRBV24-1 to TRBJ2-5; TRBD1 aligns across 8 bases. The receptor's source is a man in his forties or fifties with active or convalescent COVID-19. The CDR3 DNA reads as TGTGCCACCAGTGATTTTAACAGGGGGTCCGGCGAGACCCAGTACTTC. This sequence encodes CATSDFNRGSGETQYF.